This is a list of T cell receptor beta chains from one sample in a study of T cells in Graves' hyperthyroidism and ophthalmopathy. TCRdb used MiXCR to reprocess the multiplex PCR reads, holding one entry per CDR3 protein. This table holds approximately 430,000 distinct CDR3 sequences, under 15% found once. Specimen: blood. These receptors were taken from a young man with Graves' ophthalmopathy. Each CDR3 is given with its conserved first and last residue. The order of the fields is clone size, V gene, J gene, D gene, CDR3 DNA, CDR3 protein. The D gene is left open where the match is weak. Size is omitted from some rows. Given values are once, few, many or a class for expanded clones.

many,TRBV7-8,TRBJ2-3,-,TGTGCCAGCAGCTTTCAGGGAAGCACAGATACGCAGTATTTT,CASSFQGSTDTQYF
many,TRBV27,TRBJ2-7,-,TGTGCCAGCAGCTTACGGGGTGGCTACGAGCAGTACTTC,CASSLRGGYEQYF
-,TRBV7-8,TRBJ2-5,-,TGTGCCAGCAGCTTAGACGGGGGTGAAATTGAGACCCAGTACTTC,CASSLDGGEIETQYF
many,TRBV7-9,TRBJ2-3,TRBD2,TGTGCCAGCAGCTTTCCGACTAGCGGGATTAGCACAGATACGCAGTATTTT,CASSFPTSGISTDTQYF
many,TRBV6-5,TRBJ2-7,-,TGTGCCAGCAGTTACGCACGGACCTACGAGCAGTACTTC,CASSYARTYEQYF
many,TRBV29-1,TRBJ2-7,TRBD2,TGCAGCGTCTTACTAGCGGCAACTTACGAGCAGTACTTC,CSVLLAATYEQYF
many,TRBV12-3/TRBV12-4,TRBJ2-1,TRBD1,TGTGCCAGCAGCCGGGGACAGGGGAATGAGCAGTTCTTC,CASSRGQGNEQFF
many,TRBV27,TRBJ1-2,TRBD1,TGTGCCAGCAGTGCCGGACAGGGAAGTGGCTACACCTTC,CASSAGQGSGYTF
many,TRBV5-1,TRBJ2-1,TRBD2,TGCGCCAGCAGCAGCCCTGGCCCTCTAGCGGGAGGGACCGGCAATGAGCAGTTCTTC,CASSSPGPLAGGTGNEQFF
many,TRBV30,TRBJ1-1,-,TGTGCCTGGACCCCGGGGGGCTCTAACACTGAAGCTTTCTTT,CAWTPGGSNTEAFF
-,TRBV19,TRBJ2-3,-,TGTGCCAGTAGTATTTGGAGGGGGGGCCCTACCACAGATACGCAGTATTTT,CASSIWRGGPTTDTQYF
few,TRBV13,TRBJ2-2,-,TGTGCCAGCAGCTTAGAACAGTCGAACACCGGGGAGCTGTTTTTT,CASSLEQSNTGELFF
-,TRBV7-8,TRBJ2-1,-,TGTGCCAGCAGCTTATTTGGGGTCGGTTACAATGAGCAGTTCTTC,CASSLFGVGYNEQFF
many,TRBV12-3/TRBV12-4,TRBJ2-3,TRBD2,TGTGCCAGTAAAACAGCGGGGGCAGATACGCAGTATTTT,CASKTAGADTQYF
many,TRBV18,TRBJ1-4,-,TGTGCCAGCTCACCCGACAATGAAAAACTGTTTTTT,CASSPDNEKLFF
many,TRBV12-3/TRBV12-4,TRBJ2-1,TRBD2,TGTGCCAGCAGTTTCCTAGCGGGGGGTGTAAATGAGCAGTTCTTC,CASSFLAGGVNEQFF
many,TRBV24-1,TRBJ2-5,-,TGTGCCACCAGTGATTGGACGATGGAAGAGACCCAGTACTTC,CATSDWTMEETQYF
few,TRBV4-2,TRBJ2-1,TRBD2,TGTGCCAGCAGCCAAGACCCCCCAGCGGGGGGACTTTACAATGAGCAGTTCTTC,CASSQDPPAGGLYNEQFF
many,TRBV2,TRBJ2-2,-,TGTGCCAGCAGTGAAGAGGGGAGGAACACCGGGGAGCTGTTTTTT,CASSEEGRNTGELFF
many,TRBV7-6,TRBJ2-7,-,TGTGCCAGCAGCCCGATGTCGAGTATAGGATTCTCCTACGAGCAGTACTTC,CASSPMSSIGFSYEQYF
many,TRBV7-9,TRBJ2-3,-,TGTGCCAGCAGACCACCTCCCGGCGGGGCCCTCACAGATACGCAGTATTTT,CASRPPPGGALTDTQYF
-,TRBV5-4,TRBJ2-1,TRBD2,TGTGCCAGCAGCCCGGGACTAGCGGTGGATGAGCAGTTCTTC,CASSPGLAVDEQFF
many,TRBV15,TRBJ2-3,-,TGTGCCACCAGCAGTGTTGACCCCGTTTCTAGCACAGATACGCAGTATTTT,CATSSVDPVSSTDTQYF
many,TRBV7-7,TRBJ1-5,TRBD1,TGTGCCCTACACTACAGGGGGCCGGGATATAGCAATCAGCCCCAGCATTTT,CALHYRGPGYSNQPQHF
-,TRBV20-1,TRBJ2-2,TRBD1,TGCAGTGCTAGATTGGGACAGGGGTGGCCTGGGGAGCTGTTTTTT,CSARLGQGWPGELFF
few,TRBV20-1,TRBJ2-1,TRBD2,TGCAGTGCCTCCACGGGGGGGGAGCAGTGCTTC,CSASTGGEQCF
many,TRBV12-3/TRBV12-4,TRBJ1-2,TRBD1,TGTGCCAGCAGTTTGGGACAGGGCCATTATGGCTACACCTTC,CASSLGQGHYGYTF